This T cell receptor (beta chain) was captured by sequencing in a study of T cell clonotyping in hematopoietic cell transplantation. Points from the study as a whole: No sorting was done, leaving CD4 and CD8 contributions mixed. Recipient TCR diversity dropped after transplant; expanded clonotypes rose from day 30 to 180.

Concerning this clone: The antigen is undetermined.

The table came from immunoSEQ multiplex PCR; TCRdb's copy has only in-frame clones and leaves some out. The top ten hold 10% to 11% of the sample, which has 11,000 or so clones, around 49% seen once. The CDR3 has 14 residues. Germline trimming cut 6 bases from V and 8 bases from J; bases unmatched to any gene: 9. Germline assignment: CDR1 LNHDA and CDR2 SQIVND (reference sequence). V usage is TRBV19 and J usage is TRBJ2-1; 8 nucleotides match TRBD2. This clonotype was obtained from a man aged 50 or older in good health. Some clones in this sample may be carry-over from other donors' samples. The sample was peripheral blood mononuclear cells. The DNA of the CDR3 is TGTGCCAGTAGCTATAGCGGGATGGTCGATGAGCAGTTCTTC. This translates into CASSYSGMVDEQFF.